This T cell receptor (beta chain) was documented in a study of CD8+CD57+ T cells in acquired aplastic anemia. This clonotype has ten or more counts. All patients picked for sequencing had shown, by flow cytometry, an expansion of CD8+CD57+ cells. With 5 bases clipped from V and 6 bases from J, the junction kept 12 bases outside the gene matches. Germline V gene lookup returns CDR1 SEHNR and CDR2 FQNEAQ (reference sequence). The CDR3 runs 16 residues. Genomic DNA, serving as template, underwent TCR beta VDJ and CDR3 profiling. TCRdb reanalysed the reads using MiXCR and keeps one entry per CDR3 protein. The data show approximately 220,000 distinct CDR3 sequences, around half seen once.

The source of this sequence is a human donor with aplastic anemia. The sample taken for sequencing was sorted CD4+, CD8+, or CD8+CD57+ T cells (not recorded which) from PBMCs. This rearrangement joins TRBV7-9 to TRBJ1-2; 10 nucleotides align to TRBD1. CDR3 amino acids: CASSPQGTGDGDGYTF. In nucleotides, the CDR3 is TGTGCCAGCAGCCCACAGGGGACAGGGGATGGCGATGGCTACACCTTC.